Listed here are 23 T cell receptor beta chains from one sample, sequenced in a study of blood T cell repertoires in COVID-19. Only in-frame clones appear in the TCRdb table, and some are missing; sequencing was by immunoSEQ multiplex PCR. The data contain 85,000 to 120,000 clones, 84% of them singletons. The sample consisted of peripheral blood. These receptors all stem from a man aged 35-49 years with active or convalescent COVID-19.

The chain recombines TRBV5-3 with TRBJ2-5; 9 positions match TRBD2. TRBV5-3 is filed as an ORF, its function uncertain. CDR3 length: 18 amino acids. The junction had 15 bases not matched to a gene; V was cut back by 1 base and J by 5 bases. CDR3 bases: TGTGCCAGAAGCTTGTATGGGTCTAGCGGGGATGGAGGGGAGACCCAGTACTTC. This encodes CARSLYGSSGDGGETQYF.

The chain employs TRBV7-9 and TRBJ2-1; D uncertain. This CDR3 has 13 residues. V was cut by 8 bases and J by 4 bases, with 12 bases left in between. Germline values: CDR1 SEHNR, CDR2 FQNEAQ (reference sequence). CDR3 sequence reads: CASRETQYNEQFF. In DNA form, the CDR3 reads TGTGCCAGCCGCGAGACTCAATACAATGAGCAGTTCTTC.

The V and J genes are TRBV18 and TRBJ2-3; 7 nucleotides match TRBD1. Trimming removed 2 bases from V and 4 bases from J; junction bases left unmatched: 3. Germline V gene lookup returns CDR1 KGHSH and CDR2 LQKENI. The CDR3 runs 14 residues. The CDR3 DNA is TGTGCCAGCTCACCAGGACAGGCCCCAGATACGCAGTATTTT. Its translation is CASSPGQAPDTQYF. Based on the CDR3 plus reference TRBV18 and TRBJ2-3, the full variable domain is NAGVMQNPRHLVRRRGQEARLRCSPMKGHSHVYWYRQLPEEGLKFMVYLQKENIIDESGMPKERFSAEFPKEGPSILRIQQVVRGDSAAYFCASSPGQAPDTQYFGPGTRLTVL.

J is TRBJ1-5 and V is TRBV18; the D gene is possibly TRBD1 (5 bases). This CDR3 contains 14 residues. Per the germline V gene, CDR1 is KGHSH and CDR2 is LQKENI. The V end lost 4 bases, the J end lost 4 bases, and 11 bases lay between the germline ends. The chain's CDR3 is CASSLMGGNQPQHF. CDR3 coding DNA: TGTGCCAGCTCACTGATGGGGGGTAATCAGCCCCAGCATTTT.

This rearrangement joins TRBV19 to TRBJ2-2, with TRBD1 as a possible D gene (6 bases). CDR1 is LNHDA and CDR2 is SQIVND in the germline V gene (reference sequence). This CDR3 comprises 14 residues. V was pared by 8 bases and J by 6 bases, with 16 bases between. The CDR3 protein is CASGPTGTPGELFF. CDR3 coding DNA: TGTGCCAGTGGGCCGACAGGAACTCCCGGGGAGCTGTTTTTT.

J is TRBJ2-3 and V is TRBV5-1; 10 bases are a match to TRBD1. Germline lookup yields CDR1 SGHRS and CDR2 YFSETQ. V dropped 5 bases and J dropped 4; count of bases not matched to a gene: 10. The CDR3 is made up of 16 amino acids. CDR3 in amino acids: CASSPYETGGSDTQYF. CDR3 in DNA: TGCGCCAGCAGTCCGTATGAGACAGGGGGCTCAGATACGCAGTATTTT.

The chain recombines TRBV7-9 with TRBJ2-7, with 8 nucleotides matching TRBD1. The V and J ends lost 0 bases and 6 bases, in that order; junction bases with no gene match: 4. The CDR3 contains 14 residues. Germline values: CDR1 SEHNR, CDR2 FQNEAQ (reference sequence). The CDR3: CASSLAGTGREQYF. CDR3 DNA: TGTGCCAGCAGCTTAGCGGGGACAGGACGCGAGCAGTACTTC.

The chain combines TRBV7-3 with TRBJ2-1; 9 positions match TRBD2. Germline assignment: CDR1 SGHTA and CDR2 FQGTGA. Losses at the gene ends were 5 bases for V and 2 bases for J; bases not matched to a gene: 4. This CDR3 is built from 15 residues. The CDR3 DNA reads TGTGCCAGCAGCAACGCTAGCGGGGCCTACAATGAGCAGTTCTTC. Encoded protein: CASSNASGAYNEQFF.

This rearrangement joins TRBV3-1 (or the pseudogene TRBV3-2) to TRBJ1-3; a possible D gene is TRBD1 (6 bases). V was trimmed by 4 bases and J by 5 bases, leaving 18 bases between them. This CDR3 is 16 amino acids long. Germline CDR1 LGHDT, CDR2 YNNKEL (reference sequence). In nucleotides, the CDR3 is TGTGCCAGCAGCCGCGGGGGCTCGTGGGAACGAAACACCATATATTTT. Its protein product is CASSRGGSWERNTIYF.

This sequence joins TRBV20-1 and TRBJ1-1; perhaps TRBD1 as D (5 bases). The CDR3 covers 14 residues. From germline, CDR1 is DFQATT and CDR2 SNEGSKA (reference sequence). V lost 3 bases and J lost 4, with 15 bases in between. CDR3 loop: CSASYLSGSTEAFF. For the CDR3, the DNA is TGCAGTGCTAGTTATCTTTCAGGGTCCACTGAAGCTTTCTTT.

The V and J genes are TRBV27 and TRBJ2-3; D possibly corresponds to TRBD1 (6 bases). Germline loops: CDR1 MNHEY, CDR2 SMNVEV (reference sequence). This CDR3 is 13 amino acids long. With 5 bases removed from V and 7 bases from J, the gap between germline ends came to 13 bases. The CDR3 loop reads CASSDRGTHTQYF. CDR3 nucleotides: TGTGCCAGCAGTGATCGTGGGACACATACGCAGTATTTT.

The rearrangement links TRBV2 to TRBJ1-6, with unresolved D. V was shortened by 7 bases and J by 6 bases, with 7 bases between the two germline ends. Germline CDR1 is SNHLY and CDR2 is FYNNEI. The CDR3 loop spans 12 amino acids. This CDR3 is CASTGFNSPLHF. CDR3 coding DNA: TGTGCCAGCACGGGGTTTAATTCACCCCTCCACTTT.

The chain has TRBV7-2 and TRBJ1-2; D is uncertain. The CDR3 is 13 residues long. The V and J ends lost 1 base and 5 bases respectively, with 8 bases between them. The germline CDR1 and CDR2 sequences are SGHTA and FQGNSA. This CDR3 is CASSLERRYGYTF. Written as DNA, the CDR3 is TGTGCCAGCAGCTTAGAACGGAGATATGGCTACACCTTC.

The chain couples TRBV27 to TRBJ1-1; a weak D match, TRBD1 (6 bases). The germline gives CDR1 MNHEY, CDR2 SMNVEV (reference sequence). Trimming left V 2 bases short and J 4 bases short, with 11 bases between. The CDR3 totals 14 residues. CDR3 DNA: TGTGCCAGCAGTTTACAGGGGCTGGCCACTGAAGCTTTCTTT. Protein sequence: CASSLQGLATEAFF.

The chain carries TRBV7-9 and TRBJ2-3, with TRBD2 as a possible D gene (6 bases). The CDR3 has 15 amino acids. CDR1 is SEHNR and CDR2 is FQNEAQ in the germline V gene (reference sequence). Trimming stripped 0 bases from V and 1 base from J, with 8 bases between. CDR3 nucleotides: TGTGCCAGCAGCTTAGCCCCGGGGGGCACAGATACGCAGTATTTT. Amino acid sequence: CASSLAPGGTDTQYF.

This clone appeared a few times. The chain's CDR3 is CATSDLKGDGYTF. DNA of the CDR3: TGTGCCACCAGTGATTTGAAGGGGGATGGCTACACCTTC. The chain uses TRBV24-1 and TRBJ1-2; D perhaps matches TRBD1 (6 bases). The germline CDR1 and CDR2 sequences are KGHDR and SFDVKD. This CDR3 comprises 13 residues. V was shortened by 0 bases and J by 6 bases, with 7 bases between the two germline ends.

The CDR3 is CASSLDSYPDTQYF. DNA for the CDR3: TGTGCCAGCAGCTTAGATAGCTACCCAGATACGCAGTATTTT. The chain recombines TRBV7-9 with TRBJ2-3; D is ambiguous. The CDR3 covers 14 residues. With 1 base removed from V and 4 bases from J, the gap between germline ends came to 9 bases. CDR1 SEHNR and CDR2 FQNEAQ come from the germline V gene (reference sequence).

J is TRBJ1-1 and V is TRBV18, with no clear D. Germline V CDR1 and CDR2: KGHSH, LQKENI. The CDR3 spans 13 residues. The ends were cut back, 4 bases at V and 0 bases at J, with 6 bases in the middle. CDR3 in DNA: TGTGCCAGCTCACGCTCTATGAACACTGAAGCTTTCTTT. Encoded protein: CASSRSMNTEAFF.

This chain's CDR3 is CASSIGQSNTEAFF. DNA for the CDR3: TGTGCCAGCAGCATTGGACAGTCGAACACTGAAGCTTTCTTT. V gene TRBV5-4 combines with J gene TRBJ1-1, with D possibly TRBD1 on 6 matching bases. The CDR3 is made up of 14 amino acids. Between the trimmed V and J ends, which lost 4 bases and 1 base, there was a span of 11 bases. Germline V CDR1 and CDR2: SGHNT, YYREEE (reference sequence).

This clone was counted between two and nine times. The chain is built from TRBV5-1 and TRBJ1-2; 8 nucleotides line up with TRBD1. This CDR3 is built from 14 residues. V shed 4 bases and J 0 bases; nucleotides not matched to a gene: 2. CDR1 and CDR2 from the germline V gene are SGHRS and YFSETQ. CDR3 nucleotide sequence: TGCGCCAGCAGCCCGGACAGGGCTAACTATGGCTACACCTTC. Protein product: CASSPDRANYGYTF. The entire variable domain, with the rest obtained from reference TRBV5-1 and TRBJ1-2, is as follows: KAGVTQTPRYLIKTRGQQVTLSCSPISGHRSVSWYQQTPGQGLQFLFEYFSETQRNKGNFPGRFSGRQFSNSRSEMNVSTLELGDSALYLCASSPDRANYGYTFGSGTRLTVV.

This clone was observed a handful of times. The chain employs TRBV29-1 and TRBJ2-5; 10 bases fit TRBD2. Germline loops: CDR1 SQVTM, CDR2 ANQGSEA. The CDR3 extends over 14 amino acids. The V segment lost 6 bases and the J segment 5 bases; nucleotides outside the gene matches: 9. In DNA, the CDR3 is TGCAGCGTAAGGCTTCAGCGGGGGGGGGAGACCCAGTACTTC. It codes for CSVRLQRGGETQYF. Based on the CDR3 plus reference TRBV29-1 and TRBJ2-5, the full variable domain is SAVISQKPSRDICQRGTSLTIQCQVDSQVTMMFWYRQQPGQSLTLIATANQGSEATYESGFVIDKFPISRPNLTFSTLTVSNMSPEDSSIYLCSVRLQRGGETQYFGPGTRLLVL.

This clone was observed a single time. V and J are TRBV2 and TRBJ2-3; perhaps TRBD2 as D (7 bases). V was cut by 6 bases and J by 6 bases, with 22 bases left in between. Germline V CDR1 and CDR2: SNHLY, FYNNEI. The CDR3 extends over 16 amino acids. CDR3 region: CASRRREGGPADTQYF. The DNA for the CDR3 is TGTGCCAGCAGGAGGAGGGAGGGGGGGCCTGCGGATACGCAGTATTTT. The full variable domain, its missing parts supplied by reference TRBV2 and TRBJ2-3, is EPEVTQTPSHQVTQMGQEVILRCVPISNHLYFYWYRQILGQKVEFLVSFYNNEISEKSEIFDDQFSVERPDGSNFTLKIRSTKLEDSAMYFCASRRREGGPADTQYFGPGTRLTVL.

The rearrangement links TRBV25-1 to TRBJ1-2; D is uncertain. Germline lookup yields CDR1 MGHDK and CDR2 SYGVNS. The V gene lost 1 base and the J gene lost 4 bases, with 10 bases spanning the gap. This CDR3 comprises 14 residues. For the CDR3, the DNA is TGTGCCAGCAGTGAATCGCTCAACAGCTATGGCTACACCTTC. Residues: CASSESLNSYGYTF.